This T cell receptor beta chain was identified in a study of blood T cell repertoires in COVID-19. On the study more broadly: There were acute and convalescent COVID-19 samples, and they came from the United States, Italy and Spain. T cells, B-cell-depleted T cells, or PBMCs supplied cDNA or gDNA.

This CDR3 comprises 15 residues. The germline V gene has CDR1 LNHDA and CDR2 SQIVND (reference sequence). The V segment lost 5 bases and the J segment 6 bases; nucleotides outside the gene matches: 9. Per the study methods: By means of reference gene primer amplification, nucleated cell counts were estimated. The data were produced by immunoSEQ multiplex PCR, yet TCRdb's version contains in-frame clones alone and is incomplete. V and J calls and clone size are given by that table; D and trimming were obtained from the DNA. The sample has fewer than 400,000 clones, around 90% seen once; the top ten hold around 3%.

This receptor was identified in a human donor in a cohort sampled during active COVID-19. Sequenced material: peripheral blood. This chain uses TRBV19 with TRBJ1-4; 7 nucleotides line up with TRBD1. The CDR3 coding sequence is TGTGCCAGTAGTTGGGTCGGACAGGTATATGAAAAACTGTTTTTT. Residues: CASSWVGQVYEKLFF.